A selection of T cell receptor beta chains follows, all from one sample in a study of cytomegalovirus exposure and HLA in healthy donors. Here immunoSEQ multiplex PCR was the method, and the copy in TCRdb shows in-frame clones only, minus some. The data contain tens of thousands of clones, roughly 89% of them singletons. Sequencing was carried out using PBMCs. All receptors derive from a woman between 18 and 30 years old in good health and CMV-seronegative. The CDR3 runs from the conserved cysteine through the conserved F or W. D genes are given only for firm matches. The size of a clone is reported for some rows only, either as once, few or many, or as a class for expanded clones.

j_call	d_call	clone_size	v_call	cdr3_aa	cdr3_nt
TRBJ2-4	-	-	TRBV6-1	CASSATGQFGHF	TGTGCCAGCAGTGCAACGGGACAATTCGGGCACTTC
TRBJ1-2	-	-	TRBV2	CASSDFGGNYGYTF	TGTGCCAGCAGTGACTTCGGGGGTAACTATGGCTACACCTTC
TRBJ2-1	-	-	TRBV25-1	CASSAGERYNEQFF	TGTGCCAGCAGTGCGGGAGAAAGATACAATGAGCAGTTCTTC
TRBJ1-5	-	-	TRBV27	CASSLAGRNQPQHF	TGTGCCAGCAGTTTAGCGGGGCGCAATCAGCCCCAGCATTTT
TRBJ2-7	TRBD2	-	TRBV5-6	CASSLGTSGSPYEQYF	TGTGCCAGCAGCTTGGGCACTAGCGGGAGCCCCTACGAGCAGTACTTC
TRBJ1-1	-	-	TRBV9	CASSYASGSEAFF	TGTGCCAGCAGCTATGCCTCCGGGTCTGAAGCTTTCTTT
TRBJ1-4	TRBD1	-	TRBV7-2	CASSTGTGHGEKLFF	TGTGCCAGCAGCACAGGGACAGGTCATGGAGAAAAACTGTTTTTT
TRBJ2-2	TRBD1	once	TRBV27	CASSPLQGAGELFF	TGTGCCAGCAGTCCCCTACAGGGGGCCGGGGAGCTGTTTTTT
TRBJ2-7	-	few	TRBV4-2	CASSQDGRTEHF	TGTGCCAGCAGCCAAGATGGCAGGACAGAGCACTTC
TRBJ1-1	-	-	TRBV11-2	CASSLDQGSAEAFF	TGTGCCAGCAGCTTAGATCAGGGGTCGGCTGAAGCTTTCTTT
TRBJ1-5	-	-	TRBV6-1	CASSEGGGLAQHF	TGTGCCAGCAGTGAAGGGGGGGGCCTGGCCCAGCATTTT
TRBJ2-7	-	-	TRBV29-1	CSARPGTSYEQYF	TGCAGCGCACGCCCCGGGACTTCCTACGAGCAGTACTTC
TRBJ2-7	-	-	TRBV27	CASSFQGNEQYF	TGTGCCAGCAGTTTCCAGGGGAACGAGCAGTACTTC
TRBJ2-1	TRBD2	-	TRBV4-2	CASSLRTSGIGSEQFF	TGTGCCAGCAGCCTGCGGACTAGCGGGATTGGATCTGAGCAGTTCTTC
TRBJ2-2	-	-	TRBV27	CASSPELTGELFF	TGTGCCAGCAGCCCTGAACTCACCGGGGAGCTGTTTTTT
TRBJ2-3	TRBD2	-	TRBV14	CASSQASGGADTQYF	TGTGCCAGCAGCCAAGCTAGCGGGGGGGCCGATACGCAGTATTTT
TRBJ2-1	TRBD1	-	TRBV5-8	CASSLEGQGEDEQFF	TGTGCCAGCAGCTTGGAGGGACAGGGGGAGGATGAGCAGTTCTTC
TRBJ2-6	TRBD2	-	TRBV28	CASSPRGAGANVLTF	TGTGCCAGCAGTCCCCGGGGGGCTGGGGCCAACGTCCTGACTTTC
TRBJ1-5	TRBD1	-	TRBV19	CASSIKDRGNQPQHF	TGTGCCAGTAGTATTAAGGACAGGGGCAATCAGCCCCAGCATTTT
TRBJ2-3	-	-	TRBV5-6	CASSLDFRADTQYF	TGTGCCAGCAGCTTGGATTTCAGGGCAGATACGCAGTATTTT
TRBJ2-3	TRBD1	-	TRBV19	CASSDRDADTQYF	TGTGCCAGTAGTGACAGGGACGCAGATACGCAGTATTTT
TRBJ2-5	TRBD2	-	TRBV29-1	CSVEGLAGEETQYF	TGCAGCGTTGAGGGTCTAGCGGGGGAAGAGACCCAGTACTTC
TRBJ2-1	-	-	TRBV7-9	CASSLGAGMVRGNEQFF	TGTGCCAGCAGCTTAGGAGCAGGGATGGTTAGGGGAAATGAGCAGTTCTTC
TRBJ2-1	TRBD2	-	TRBV10-2	CASSGLAGANEQFF	TGCGCCAGCAGTGGCCTAGCGGGGGCTAATGAGCAGTTCTTC
TRBJ1-1	TRBD1	-	TRBV28	CASSLLGQLLNTEAFF	TGTGCCAGCAGTTTATTGGGACAGCTACTGAACACTGAAGCTTTCTTT
TRBJ2-5	-	-	TRBV5-4	CASSLYLTGGVETQYF	TGTGCCAGCAGCTTGTACCTTACGGGGGGCGTAGAGACCCAGTACTTC
TRBJ2-7	TRBD1	-	TRBV5-6	CASSGQGSYEQYF	TGTGCCAGCAGCGGACAGGGGTCCTACGAGCAGTACTTC
TRBJ1-2	TRBD1	-	TRBV9	CASSGWDRATYGYTF	TGTGCCAGCAGCGGGTGGGACAGGGCGACCTATGGCTACACCTTC
TRBJ1-6	-	-	TRBV12-5	CASGLVAGFNSPLHF	TGTGCTAGTGGTTTGGTAGCAGGGTTTAATTCACCCCTCCACTTT
TRBJ2-2	-	-	TRBV2	CASSKQGPNTGELFF	TGTGCCAGCAGTAAACAGGGACCAAACACCGGGGAGCTGTTTTTT
TRBJ2-3	TRBD1	-	TRBV11-3	CASSLGQGIDTQYF	TGTGCCAGCAGCTTAGGACAGGGGATCGATACGCAGTATTTT
TRBJ2-5	-	-	TRBV6-1	CASSRVGETQYF	TGTGCCAGCAGCAGGGTTGGAGAGACCCAGTACTTC
TRBJ1-4	-	-	TRBV19	CASSIGGPGGEKLFF	TGTGCCAGTAGTATAGGAGGGCCGGGAGGTGAAAAACTGTTTTTT
TRBJ2-3	-	once	TRBV6-5	CASRLTGWVTDTQYF	TGTGCCAGCAGATTAACAGGGTGGGTGACAGATACGCAGTATTTT
TRBJ2-1	TRBD2	-	TRBV6-4	CASSDSGGSSYNEQFF	TGTGCCAGCAGTGACTCGGGGGGGAGCTCCTACAATGAGCAGTTCTTC
TRBJ2-3	TRBD2	few	TRBV4-1	CASSQPLAGSSTDTQYF	TGCGCCAGCAGCCAACCCCTAGCGGGGTCTAGCACAGATACGCAGTATTTT
TRBJ2-1	TRBD2	-	TRBV19	CASSIRLANEQFF	TGTGCCAGTAGTATCCGACTAGCTAATGAGCAGTTCTTC
TRBJ1-6	-	-	TRBV7-9	CASSLEENSPLHF	TGTGCCAGCAGCTTAGAGGAGAATTCACCCCTCCACTTT
TRBJ1-1	-	-	TRBV5-1	CASSRQTGLAEAFF	TGCGCCAGCAGCAGGCAAACAGGTCTTGCTGAAGCTTTCTTT
TRBJ2-5	TRBD1	-	TRBV28	CASRPPRQGSEETQYF	TGTGCCAGCAGGCCCCCCAGACAGGGATCAGAGGAGACCCAGTACTTC
TRBJ2-5	TRBD2	once	TRBV5-4	CASSWGTSPGETQYF	TGTGCCAGCAGCTGGGGGACTAGTCCAGGGGAGACCCAGTACTTC
TRBJ2-2	TRBD2	-	TRBV9	CASSVAQRGGQSTGELFF	TGTGCCAGCAGCGTAGCCCAGCGGGGGGGCCAAAGCACCGGGGAGCTGTTTTTT
TRBJ2-1	TRBD1	-	TRBV11-2	CASSLGRTGSNEQFF	TGTGCCAGCAGCTTAGGCCGGACAGGGAGCAATGAGCAGTTCTTC
TRBJ1-3	-	-	TRBV30	CAWISLSGNTIYF	TGTGCCTGGATATCTCTCTCTGGAAACACCATATATTTT
TRBJ2-1	-	-	TRBV4-2	CASSQESASTYNEQFF	TGTGCCAGCAGCCAAGAATCCGCTAGCACGTACAATGAGCAGTTCTTC
TRBJ1-5	TRBD1	-	TRBV27	CASSFQGANQPQHF	TGTGCCAGCAGTTTTCAGGGGGCGAATCAGCCCCAGCATTTT
TRBJ2-7	-	-	TRBV7-2	CASSLVGGETYEQYF	TGTGCCAGCAGCTTAGTTGGCGGAGAGACCTACGAGCAGTACTTC
TRBJ1-1	TRBD1	once	TRBV6-1	CASSKRTGGRTEAFF	TGTGCCAGCAGCAAGAGAACAGGGGGCCGGACTGAAGCTTTCTTT
TRBJ2-5	TRBD1	-	TRBV15	CATSRAGTGVETQYF	TGTGCCACCAGCAGAGCCGGGACAGGGGTAGAGACCCAGTACTTC
TRBJ1-2	TRBD1	-	TRBV4-1	CASSQEGTGSFYGYTF	TGCGCCAGCAGCCAAGAGGGGACAGGCTCCTTCTATGGCTACACCTTC
TRBJ1-2	-	-	TRBV19	CASRDIPNYGYTF	TGTGCCAGTAGGGACATTCCGAACTATGGCTACACCTTC
TRBJ2-1	TRBD2	-	TRBV30	CAWRGESGRASGRSNEQFF	TGTGCCTGGAGGGGGGAATCTGGTCGTGCTAGCGGGAGGTCCAATGAGCAGTTCTTC
TRBJ2-7	TRBD1	-	TRBV19	CASSMAQTGTAAYEQYF	TGTGCCAGTAGTATGGCCCAAACCGGGACAGCAGCCTACGAGCAGTACTTC
TRBJ2-7	-	few	TRBV9	CASSANRGYEQYF	TGTGCCAGCAGCGCCAACCGGGGCTACGAGCAGTACTTC
TRBJ1-5	-	-	TRBV19	CASSATGNQPQHF	TGTGCCAGTAGTGCTACAGGGAATCAGCCCCAGCATTTT
TRBJ2-1	TRBD2	few	TRBV11-2	CASSSRLAESSYNEQFF	TGTGCCAGCAGCTCCCGACTAGCGGAATCCTCCTACAATGAGCAGTTCTTC
TRBJ1-1	-	-	TRBV19	CASSIGGSEAFF	TGTGCCAGTAGTATTGGCGGCTCTGAAGCTTTCTTT